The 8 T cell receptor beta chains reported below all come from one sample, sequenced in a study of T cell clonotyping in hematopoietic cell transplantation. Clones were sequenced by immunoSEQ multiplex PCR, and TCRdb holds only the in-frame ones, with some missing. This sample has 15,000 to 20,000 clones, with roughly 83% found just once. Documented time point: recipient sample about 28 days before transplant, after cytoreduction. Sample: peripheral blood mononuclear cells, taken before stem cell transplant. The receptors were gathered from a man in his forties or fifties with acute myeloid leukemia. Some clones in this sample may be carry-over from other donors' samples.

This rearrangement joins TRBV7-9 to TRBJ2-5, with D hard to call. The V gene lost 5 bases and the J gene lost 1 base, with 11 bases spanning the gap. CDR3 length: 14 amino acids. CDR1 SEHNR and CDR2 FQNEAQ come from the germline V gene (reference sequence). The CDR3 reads CASSPRGSQETQYF. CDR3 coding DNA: TGTGCCAGCAGCCCACGAGGCAGCCAAGAGACCCAGTACTTC. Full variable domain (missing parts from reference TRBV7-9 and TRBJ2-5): DTGVSQNPRHKITKRGQNVTFRCDPISEHNRLYWYRQTLGQGPEFLTYFQNEAQLEKSRLLSDRFSAERPKGSFSTLEIQRTEQGDSAMYLCASSPRGSQETQYFGPGTRLLVL.

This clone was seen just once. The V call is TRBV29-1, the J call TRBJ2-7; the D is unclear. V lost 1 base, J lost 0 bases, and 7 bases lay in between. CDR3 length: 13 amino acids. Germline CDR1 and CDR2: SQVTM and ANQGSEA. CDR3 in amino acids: CSVEGQASYEQYF. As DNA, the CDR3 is TGCAGCGTTGAAGGGCAAGCCTCCTACGAGCAGTACTTC.

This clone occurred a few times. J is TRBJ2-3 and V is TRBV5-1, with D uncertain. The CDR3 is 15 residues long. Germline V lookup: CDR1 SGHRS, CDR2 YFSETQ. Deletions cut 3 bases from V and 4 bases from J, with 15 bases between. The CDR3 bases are TGCGCCAGCAGCTCTAAACCCGTCCCACCAGATACGCAGTATTTT. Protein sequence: CASSSKPVPPDTQYF.

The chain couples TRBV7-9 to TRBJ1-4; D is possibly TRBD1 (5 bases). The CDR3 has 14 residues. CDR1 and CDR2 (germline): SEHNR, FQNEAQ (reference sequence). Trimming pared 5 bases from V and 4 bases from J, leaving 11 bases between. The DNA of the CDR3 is TGTGCCAGCAGCCCCGGGGGGTTTAATGAAAAACTGTTTTTT. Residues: CASSPGGFNEKLFF.

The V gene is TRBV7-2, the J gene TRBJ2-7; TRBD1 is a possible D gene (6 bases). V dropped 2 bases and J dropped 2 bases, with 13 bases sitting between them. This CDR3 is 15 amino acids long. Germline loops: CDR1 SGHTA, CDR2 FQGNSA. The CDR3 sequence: CASSLSTGQPYEQYF. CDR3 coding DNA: TGTGCCAGCAGCTTATCTACAGGGCAACCCTACGAGCAGTACTTC.

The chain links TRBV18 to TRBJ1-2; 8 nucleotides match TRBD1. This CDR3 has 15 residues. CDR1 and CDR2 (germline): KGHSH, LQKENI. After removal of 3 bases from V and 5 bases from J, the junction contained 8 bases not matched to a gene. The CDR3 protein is CASSPDQGAGYGYTF. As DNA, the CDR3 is TGTGCCAGCTCACCGGATCAGGGGGCAGGGTATGGCTACACCTTC.

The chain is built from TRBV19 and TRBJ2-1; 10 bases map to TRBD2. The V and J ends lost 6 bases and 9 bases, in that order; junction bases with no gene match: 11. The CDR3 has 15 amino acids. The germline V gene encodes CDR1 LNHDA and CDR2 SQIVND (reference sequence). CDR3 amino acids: CASSPSGGARSEQFF. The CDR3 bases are TGTGCCAGTAGCCCGAGCGGGGGGGCACGTAGTGAGCAGTTCTTC.

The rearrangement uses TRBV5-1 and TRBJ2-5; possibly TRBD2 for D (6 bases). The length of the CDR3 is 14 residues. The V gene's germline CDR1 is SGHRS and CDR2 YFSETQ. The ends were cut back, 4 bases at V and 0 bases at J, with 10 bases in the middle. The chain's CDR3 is CASSPGDYQETQYF. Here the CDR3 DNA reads TGCGCCAGCAGCCCGGGGGACTACCAAGAGACCCAGTACTTC. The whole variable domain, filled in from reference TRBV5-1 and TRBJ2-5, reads KAGVTQTPRYLIKTRGQQVTLSCSPISGHRSVSWYQQTPGQGLQFLFEYFSETQRNKGNFPGRFSGRQFSNSRSEMNVSTLELGDSALYLCASSPGDYQETQYFGPGTRLLVL.